The T cell receptor (beta chain) described here comes from a study of T cell repertoires in cytomegalovirus infection. This clonotype has just a few counts. What it recognizes is unknown. Trimming at V came to 10 bases and at J to 6 bases, leaving 11 bases not matched to a gene. This CDR3 contains 13 residues. Germline loops: CDR1 LNHDA, CDR2 SQIVND (reference sequence). Findings and limits, study-wide: The ex vivo response was dominated by HLA-C-restricted CMV-specific TCR beta clonotypes.

One entry per CDR3 protein, called by TCRdb with MiXCR from the reads. This sample has some 800,000 distinct CDR3 sequences; around a third occur once, and the top ten carry around 12%. The rearrangement links TRBV19 to TRBJ1-1, with 7 bases identical to TRBD1. The specimen was cultured CD8+ T cells from PBMCs, collected from culture after CMV antigen stimulation. This clonotype was sampled from a human donor in good health (CMV status not recorded). Some clones in this sample may be carry-over from other donors' samples. This CDR3 reads CATTRGRIPEAFF. The CDR3 DNA reads TGTGCCACAACCAGGGGGAGGATACCTGAAGCTTTCTTT.